This TCR beta chain was obtained from a study of blood T cell repertoires in COVID-19. The CDR3 runs to 15 residues. The germline CDR1 and CDR2 sequences are MNHEY and SVGAGI. Deletions cut 5 bases from V and 8 bases from J, with 18 bases between. Produced via immunoSEQ multiplex PCR; TCRdb's table is partial and in-frame only. The sample holds tens of thousands of clones, approximately 91% seen once. The TCR was taken from a man aged 50 to 59 with active COVID-19. The J gene is TRBJ1-4, the V gene TRBV6-5, with D perhaps matching TRBD1 (5 bases). The sample comprised peripheral blood. CDR3 protein: CASSPRGPSREKLFF. For the CDR3, the DNA is TGTGCCAGCAGTCCGCGGGGACCGTCTAGGGAAAAACTGTTTTTT.